This entry describes one T cell receptor beta chain. Its antigen is currently unknown. This specimen comes from a study of T cell responses to AZD1222 COVID-19 vaccine. Assay: immunoSEQ multiplex PCR; the TCRdb copy retains only in-frame clones and omits some. Among roughly 130,000 clones listed, around 91% were seen once. The CDR3 has 18 residues. With 7 bases removed from V and 7 bases from J, the gap between germline ends came to 29 bases. Germline CDR1 MDHEN, CDR2 SYDVKM. Study findings and constraints: Seropositive status at baseline applied to only five to seven AZD1222 recipients. Spike was spanned by vaccine-associated CD4 TCRs, with dominance at 160-218 and 743-854. White British people made up most donors, females outnumbered males, and clonal diversity was possibly underestimated.

The clonotype was recovered from an adult in good health. The source was peripheral blood, collected on day 0 of AZD1222 vaccination. The chain carries TRBV28 and TRBJ1-5, with a possible D match to TRBD1 (5 bases). CDR3 nucleotide sequence: TGTGCCAGCATCCTTTCCCCCGGGGCAGGAGGACGTCAACAGCCCCAGCATTTT. It specifies CASILSPGAGGRQQPQHF.